A selection of T cell receptor beta chains follows, all from one sample in a study of regulatory T cells in long-lasting Graves disease. TCRdb passed the multiplex PCR reads through MiXCR, listing each CDR3 protein once. The data show some 470,000 distinct CDR3 sequences, with about 22% seen just once and around 7% held by the top ten. This sample comprised peripheral blood mononuclear cells (PBMCs), obtained when the disease was refractory, from a patient treated with antithyroid drugs. Receptors originate from a female donor with Graves disease. CDR3s include the opening cysteine and the closing phenylalanine or tryptophan. The order of the fields is J gene, clone size, CDR3 length, V gene, D gene, CDR3 protein, CDR3 DNA. A D gene is named only where the DNA matches it firmly. Not every row has a clone size; where given, it reads once, few, many or a size class.

TRBJ2-3	-	14	TRBV20-1	-	CSASAAAGTDTQYF	TGCAGTGCTAGTGCGGCAGCGGGCACAGATACGCAGTATTTT
TRBJ2-5	-	15	TRBV4-1	-	CASSHLGLGGETQYF	TGCGCCAGCAGCCACCTAGGGTTGGGAGGAGAGACCCAGTACTTC
TRBJ2-5	-	14	TRBV18	-	CASSPGAPGETQYF	TGTGCCAGCTCACCAGGGGCGCCGGGGGAGACCCAGTACTTC
TRBJ1-6	-	16	TRBV27	-	CASSLLGFSYNSPLHF	TGTGCCAGCAGTTTATTGGGATTCTCCTATAATTCACCCCTCCACTTT
TRBJ2-5	few	15	TRBV6-5	-	CASSYGVGVQETQYF	TGTGCCAGCAGTTACGGTGTGGGAGTCCAAGAGACCCAGTACTTC
TRBJ1-4	many	12	TRBV27	TRBD1	CASWNRGEKLFF	TGTGCCAGCTGGAACAGGGGGGAAAAACTGTTTTTT
TRBJ2-4	-	14	TRBV6-9	-	CASSYSNSVVIQYF	TGTGCCAGCAGTTACTCGAATTCAGTGGTCATTCAGTACTTC
TRBJ2-7	many	14	TRBV29-1	-	CSVEERGVSYEQYF	TGCAGCGTTGAAGAGAGGGGGGTTTCCTACGAGCAGTACTTC
TRBJ1-4	few	17	TRBV7-2	-	CASSFGRVGRINEKLLF	TGTGCCAGCAGCTTCGGTAGGGTGGGGCGGATTAATGAAAAACTGCTTTTT
TRBJ1-5	-	17	TRBV6-2/TRBV6-3	TRBD1	CASSEGGQGNIGQPQHF	TGTGCCAGCAGTGAAGGAGGACAGGGGAATATTGGTCAGCCCCAGCATTTT
TRBJ2-2	-	13	TRBV25-1	TRBD1	CATSTGNAGELFF	TGTGCCACCTCGACAGGGAACGCCGGGGAGCTGTTTTTT
TRBJ2-5	few	14	TRBV7-7	-	CASSPDPYQETQYF	TGTGCTAGCAGCCCGGACCCCTATCAAGAGACCCAGTACTTC
TRBJ1-1	-	18	TRBV7-9	TRBD1	CASSFRDRGYQLNTEAFF	TGTGCCAGCAGCTTCCGAGACAGGGGATACCAGCTGAACACTGAAGCTTTCTTT
TRBJ2-7	many	15	TRBV2	-	CASKVFGSNPYEQYF	TGTGCCAGCAAAGTTTTCGGTTCAAATCCCTACGAGCAGTACTTC
TRBJ1-2	-	13	TRBV25-1	-	CASSQVTDYGYTF	TGTGCCAGCAGCCAGGTCACGGACTATGGCTACACCTTC
TRBJ1-1	few	13	TRBV2	-	CASKSQGWTEAFF	TGTGCCAGCAAATCCCAGGGTTGGACTGAAGCTTTCTTT
TRBJ1-2	many	17	TRBV28	TRBD1	CASSSPTGGGFLYGYTF	TGTGCCAGCAGTTCACCTACAGGGGGCGGATTCTTATATGGCTACACCTTC
TRBJ2-1	-	15	TRBV12-3/TRBV12-4	-	CASSLGGIPYNEQFF	TGTGCCAGCAGTTTGGGTGGGATCCCCTACAATGAGCAGTTCTTC
TRBJ2-3	-	14	TRBV28	TRBD2	CASGRTSEVDTQYF	TGTGCCAGCGGTCGGACTAGCGAGGTAGATACGCAGTATTTT
TRBJ1-2	many	13	TRBV2	-	CASSEQGGPGYTF	TGTGCCAGCAGTGAGCAGGGAGGGCCTGGCTACACCTTC
TRBJ2-1	-	12	TRBV6-1	-	CASSERLNEQFF	TGTGCCAGCAGTGAAAGGCTCAATGAGCAGTTCTTC
TRBJ1-5	-	14	TRBV16	-	CASRRLGGNQPQHF	TGTGCCAGCAGACGGCTGGGAGGTAATCAGCCCCAGCATTTT
TRBJ1-5	many	13	TRBV29-1	-	CSVVEGENQPQHF	TGCAGCGTTGTAGAGGGGGAGAATCAGCCCCAGCATTTT
TRBJ1-1	few	16	TRBV7-9	-	CASSSTLLQGSTEAFF	TGTGCCAGCAGCTCCACTCTTCTCCAGGGGAGCACTGAAGCTTTCTTT
TRBJ2-7	-	16	TRBV7-8	TRBD1	CASSLAHRGKNYEQYF	TGTGCCAGCAGCTTAGCCCACAGGGGAAAAAACTACGAGCAGTACTTC
TRBJ1-4	many	14	TRBV12-3/TRBV12-4	TRBD1	CASSFGQGREKLFF	TGTGCCAGCAGTTTTGGACAGGGCAGGGAAAAACTGTTTTTT
TRBJ2-2	-	15	TRBV19	-	CASSPLRTGTGELFF	TGTGCCAGTAGTCCTCTTCGTACCGGGACCGGGGAGCTGTTTTTT
TRBJ1-6	many	15	TRBV11-2	-	CASSFLGGLNSPLHF	TGTGCCAGCAGCTTTTTGGGGGGACTGAATTCACCCCTCCACTTT
TRBJ1-1	few	14	TRBV7-2	-	CASSLPTENTEAFF	TGTGCCAGCAGCTTACCCACTGAGAACACTGAAGCTTTCTTT
TRBJ2-2	many	14	TRBV12-3/TRBV12-4	TRBD1	CASSQWTGTGELFF	TGTGCCAGCAGTCAGTGGACAGGCACCGGGGAGCTGTTTTTT
TRBJ2-5	-	13	TRBV7-8	TRBD2	CASSSAGRETQYF	TGTGCCAGCAGCTCAGCGGGGCGGGAGACCCAGTACTTC
TRBJ1-5	-	14	TRBV20-1	-	CSASEGGGNQPQHF	TGCAGTGCTAGCGAAGGTGGAGGCAATCAGCCCCAGCATTTT
TRBJ2-7	few	15	TRBV28	-	CASSPTGLSSYEQYF	TGTGCCAGCAGCCCTACCGGGCTAAGCTCCTACGAGCAGTACTTC
TRBJ2-1	-	17	TRBV15	TRBD2	CATSRARLAGAYNEQFF	TGTGCCACCAGCAGGGCGAGACTAGCGGGAGCCTACAATGAGCAGTTCTTC
TRBJ2-7	-	13	TRBV11-1	-	CASSFGISYEQYF	TGTGCCAGCAGCTTCGGGATCTCCTACGAGCAGTACTTC
TRBJ2-3	few	13	TRBV7-8	TRBD1	CASRGQITDTQYF	TGTGCCAGCAGGGGACAGATCACAGATACGCAGTATTTT
TRBJ2-2	-	15	TRBV28	TRBD2	CASSALTSGRGELLF	TGTGCCAGCAGTGCCCTCACTAGCGGGAGAGGGGAGCTGCTTTTT
TRBJ1-1	-	15	TRBV19	-	CASSIYVTGNTEAFF	TGTGCCAGTAGTATCTATGTGACAGGGAACACTGAAGCTTTCTTT
TRBJ2-7	-	16	TRBV4-3	-	CASSQDRGSLSYEQYF	TGCGCCAGCAGCCAAGATAGGGGCTCCCTCTCCTACGAGCAGTACTTC
TRBJ1-6	many	15	TRBV6-5	TRBD1	CASSLTNRGPSPLHF	TGTGCCAGCAGTTTGACAAACAGGGGGCCTTCACCCCTCCACTTT
TRBJ2-2	-	14	TRBV5-5	-	CASSARDLTGELFF	TGTGCCAGCAGCGCAAGGGACCTCACCGGGGAGCTGTTTTTT
TRBJ2-7	few	13	TRBV11-2	-	CASSYSAPGEQYF	TGTGCCAGCAGTTACTCGGCCCCGGGGGAGCAGTACTTC
TRBJ2-3	-	15	TRBV11-2	-	CASRPVLTNSDTQYF	TGTGCCAGCAGACCAGTCCTGACAAATTCAGATACGCAGTATTTT
TRBJ2-7	few	15	TRBV19	-	CASSTHTRGSYEQYF	TGTGCCAGTAGTACCCATACGAGAGGGAGCTACGAGCAGTACTTC
TRBJ2-7	few	15	TRBV19	-	CASSIAGSDLYEQYF	TGTGCCAGTAGTATAGCCGGGTCGGACCTCTACGAGCAGTACTTC
TRBJ1-2	few	11	TRBV7-8	-	CASSLGQEFTF	TGTGCCAGCAGCTTAGGGCAGGAATTCACCTTC
TRBJ2-2	-	19	TRBV7-9	TRBD2	CASSYGTSGRRRARVELFF	TGTGCCAGCAGCTATGGGACTAGCGGGAGGAGAAGAGCTCGAGTGGAGCTGTTTTTT
TRBJ2-7	many	16	TRBV28	TRBD2	CASSLDLISGLHEQYF	TGTGCCAGCAGTTTAGACCTGATTAGCGGGTTGCACGAGCAGTACTTC
TRBJ2-5	many	13	TRBV20-1	TRBD2	CSAPGRTRETQYF	TGCAGTGCCCCCGGGAGGACGAGAGAGACCCAGTACTTC
TRBJ1-6	many	13	TRBV10-3	-	CAITKGPESPLHF	TGTGCCATCACAAAGGGGCCCGAATCACCCCTCCACTTT
TRBJ1-1	-	16	TRBV5-5	-	CASSRQMPGMNTEAFF	TGTGCCAGCAGCCGTCAGATGCCCGGGATGAACACTGAAGCTTTCTTT